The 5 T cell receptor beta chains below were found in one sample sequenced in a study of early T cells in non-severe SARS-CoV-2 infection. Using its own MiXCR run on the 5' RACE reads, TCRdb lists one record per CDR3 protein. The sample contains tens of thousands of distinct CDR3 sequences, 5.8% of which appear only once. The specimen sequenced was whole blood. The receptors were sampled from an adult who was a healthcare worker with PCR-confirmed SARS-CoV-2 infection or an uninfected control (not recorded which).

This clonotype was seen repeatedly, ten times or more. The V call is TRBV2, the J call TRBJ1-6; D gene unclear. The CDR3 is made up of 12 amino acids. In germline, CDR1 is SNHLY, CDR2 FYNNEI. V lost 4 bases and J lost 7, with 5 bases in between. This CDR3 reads CASSVANSPLHF. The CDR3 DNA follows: TGTGCCAGCAGTGTCGCCAATTCACCCCTCCACTTT.

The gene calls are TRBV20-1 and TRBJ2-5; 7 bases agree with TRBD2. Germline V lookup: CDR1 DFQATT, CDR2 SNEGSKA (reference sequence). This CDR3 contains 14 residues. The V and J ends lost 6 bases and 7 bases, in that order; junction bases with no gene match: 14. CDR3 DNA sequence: TGCAGTGCCGAGGAGACCAGCGGGAAGGCGACCCAGTACTTC. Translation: CSAEETSGKATQYF.

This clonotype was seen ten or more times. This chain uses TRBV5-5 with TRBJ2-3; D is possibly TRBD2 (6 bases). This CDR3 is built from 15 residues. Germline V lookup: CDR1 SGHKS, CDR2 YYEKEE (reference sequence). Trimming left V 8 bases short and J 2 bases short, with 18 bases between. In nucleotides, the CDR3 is TGTGCCAGGTGTCAGAGGTTGCGGGACACAGATACGCAGTATTTT. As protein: CARCQRLRDTDTQYF.

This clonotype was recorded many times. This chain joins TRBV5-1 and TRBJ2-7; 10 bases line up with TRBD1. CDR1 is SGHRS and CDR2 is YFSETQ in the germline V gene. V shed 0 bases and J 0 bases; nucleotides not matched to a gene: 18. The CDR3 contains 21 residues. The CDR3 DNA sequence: TGCGCCAGCAGCTTGGACACCCCGGGACAGGGGCTCTCCATAAGCTCCTACGAGCAGTACTTC. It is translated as CASSLDTPGQGLSISSYEQYF.

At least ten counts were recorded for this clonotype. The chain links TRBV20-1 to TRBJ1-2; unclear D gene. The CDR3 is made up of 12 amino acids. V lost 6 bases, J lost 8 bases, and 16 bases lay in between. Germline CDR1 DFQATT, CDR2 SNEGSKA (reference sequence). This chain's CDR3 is CSASIRKGGYTF. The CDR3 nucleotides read TGCAGTGCCTCGATACGAAAGGGAGGCTACACCTTC.